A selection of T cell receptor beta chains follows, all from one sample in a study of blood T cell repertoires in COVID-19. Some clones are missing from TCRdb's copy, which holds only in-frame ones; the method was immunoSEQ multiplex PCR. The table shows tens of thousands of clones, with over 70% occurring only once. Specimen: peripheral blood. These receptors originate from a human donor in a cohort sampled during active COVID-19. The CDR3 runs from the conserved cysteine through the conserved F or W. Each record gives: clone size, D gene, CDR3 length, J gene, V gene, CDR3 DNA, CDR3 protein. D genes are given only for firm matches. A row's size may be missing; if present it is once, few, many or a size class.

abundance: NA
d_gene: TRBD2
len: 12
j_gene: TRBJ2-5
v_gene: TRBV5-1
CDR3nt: TGCGCCAGCAAGCGGGAGGGTGAGACCCAGTACTTC
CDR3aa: CASKREGETQYF

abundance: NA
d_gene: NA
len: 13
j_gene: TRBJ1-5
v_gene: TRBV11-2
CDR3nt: TGTGCCAGCAGCCTCAGGGTTAGTCAGCCCCAGCATTTT
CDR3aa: CASSLRVSQPQHF

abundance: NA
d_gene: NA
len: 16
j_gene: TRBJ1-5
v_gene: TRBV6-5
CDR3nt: TGTGCCAGCAGTTCCGTCGGGGGGCGTAGCAATCAGCCCCAGCATTTT
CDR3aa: CASSSVGGRSNQPQHF

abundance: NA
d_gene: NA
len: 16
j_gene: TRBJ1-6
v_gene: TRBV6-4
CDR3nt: TGTGCCAGCAGAAAGGAGTCAGGGGATTGGAATTCACCCCTCCACTTT
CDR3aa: CASRKESGDWNSPLHF

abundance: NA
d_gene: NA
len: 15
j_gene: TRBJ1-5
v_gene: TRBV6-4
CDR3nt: TGTGCCAGCAGTGGGACAGCGCCACTCAATCAGCCCCAGCATTTT
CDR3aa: CASSGTAPLNQPQHF

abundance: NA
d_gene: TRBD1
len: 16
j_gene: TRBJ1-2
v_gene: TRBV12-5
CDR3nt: TGTGCTAGTGGTTTGGGGGACAGGGACCTATCCTATGGCTACACCTTC
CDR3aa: CASGLGDRDLSYGYTF

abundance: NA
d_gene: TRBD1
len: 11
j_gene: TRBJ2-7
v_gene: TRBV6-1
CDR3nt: TGTGCCAGCAGTGAAGAGGGACAGGGGTACTTC
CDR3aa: CASSEEGQGYF

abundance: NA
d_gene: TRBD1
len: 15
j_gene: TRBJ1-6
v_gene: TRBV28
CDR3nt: TGTGCCAGCAGTTTAGGGACAGGGTCCGGATCACCCCTCCACTTT
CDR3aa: CASSLGTGSGSPLHF

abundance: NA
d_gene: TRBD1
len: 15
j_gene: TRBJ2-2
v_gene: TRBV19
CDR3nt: TGTGCCAGTAGTATGACAGGGTACGGGGACGGGGAGCTGTTTTTT
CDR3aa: CASSMTGYGDGELFF

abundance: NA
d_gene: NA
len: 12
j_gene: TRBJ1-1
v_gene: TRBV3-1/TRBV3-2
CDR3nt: TGTGCCAGCAGCCAAGGAGGCCCTGAAGCTTTCTTT
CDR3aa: CASSQGGPEAFF

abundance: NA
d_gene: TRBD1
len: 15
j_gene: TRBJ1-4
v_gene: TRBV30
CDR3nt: TGTGCCTGGAGTGTATACGGGGACAGTCATGAAAAACTGTTTTTT
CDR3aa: CAWSVYGDSHEKLFF

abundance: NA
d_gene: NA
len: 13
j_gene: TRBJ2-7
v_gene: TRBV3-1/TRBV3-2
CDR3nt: TGTGCCAGCAGCCAAGATTTGGTTAGTGAGCAGTACTTC
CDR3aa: CASSQDLVSEQYF

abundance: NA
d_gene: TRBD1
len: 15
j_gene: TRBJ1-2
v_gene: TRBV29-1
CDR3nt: TGCAGCGCTCTTGGCCTGGGACAGGGGGTAAGGGGCTACACCTTC
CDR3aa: CSALGLGQGVRGYTF

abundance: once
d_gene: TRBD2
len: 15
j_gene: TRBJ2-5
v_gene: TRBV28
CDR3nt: TGTGCCAGCAGTTTGGGGTCGCTAGCGGGAGAGACCCAGTACTTC
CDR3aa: CASSLGSLAGETQYF

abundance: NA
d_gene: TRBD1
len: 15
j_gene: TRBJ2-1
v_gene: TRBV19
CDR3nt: TGTGCCAGTAGTAAAGACAGGGCAGCTGTCAATGAGCAGTTCTTC
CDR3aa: CASSKDRAAVNEQFF

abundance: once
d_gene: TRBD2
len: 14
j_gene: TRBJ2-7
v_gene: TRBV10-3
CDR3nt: TGTGCCATCAGAGCGGGACTAGCGGACTACGAGCAGTACTTC
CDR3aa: CAIRAGLADYEQYF

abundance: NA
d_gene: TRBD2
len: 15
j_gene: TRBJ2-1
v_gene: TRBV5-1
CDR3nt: TGCGCCAGCAGCACTTATAGCGGGAGTACGAATGAGCAGTTCTTC
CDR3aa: CASSTYSGSTNEQFF

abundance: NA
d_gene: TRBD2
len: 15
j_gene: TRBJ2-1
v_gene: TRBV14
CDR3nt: TGTGCCAGCAGTGTCCGGGAGGGTCGGGACAATGAGCAGTTCTTC
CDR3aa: CASSVREGRDNEQFF

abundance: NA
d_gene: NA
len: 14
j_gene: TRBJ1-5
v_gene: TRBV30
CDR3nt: TGTGCCTGGAGCGTTCAGGGGTCCCATCAGCCCCAGCATTTT
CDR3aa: CAWSVQGSHQPQHF

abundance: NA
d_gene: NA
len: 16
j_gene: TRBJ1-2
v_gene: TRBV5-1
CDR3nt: TGCGCCAGCAGCCCCAAGGGCCAGGGGAGTAACTATGGCTACACCTTC
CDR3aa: CASSPKGQGSNYGYTF

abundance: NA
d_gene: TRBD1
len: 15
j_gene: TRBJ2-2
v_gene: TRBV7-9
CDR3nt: TGTGCCAGCAAAGCCGGGACAGTGAACACCGGGGAGCTGTTTTTT
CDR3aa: CASKAGTVNTGELFF

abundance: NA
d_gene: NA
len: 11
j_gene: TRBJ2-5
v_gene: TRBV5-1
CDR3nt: TGCGCCAGCGGGCTGGAAGAGACCCAGTACTTC
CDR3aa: CASGLEETQYF

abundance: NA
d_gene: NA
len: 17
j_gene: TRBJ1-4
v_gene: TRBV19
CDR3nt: TGTGCCAGTAGTATAGCTGCGGGGGGAGCCGCAAATGAAAAACTGTTTTTT
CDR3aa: CASSIAAGGAANEKLFF

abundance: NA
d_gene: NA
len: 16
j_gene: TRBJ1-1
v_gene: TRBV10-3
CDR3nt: TGTGCCACCAACAAGCGTTTACCAGAGACTAACACTGAAGCTTTCTTT
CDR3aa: CATNKRLPETNTEAFF

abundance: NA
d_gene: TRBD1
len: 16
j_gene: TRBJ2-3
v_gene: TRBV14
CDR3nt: TGTGCCAGCAGCCAAGGACAGGGGGCGAACACAGATACGCAGTATTTT
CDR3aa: CASSQGQGANTDTQYF

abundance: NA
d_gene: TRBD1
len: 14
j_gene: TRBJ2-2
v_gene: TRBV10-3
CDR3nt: TGTGCCATCAGCGGGACAGCGAACACCGGGGAGCTGTTTTTT
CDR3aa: CAISGTANTGELFF

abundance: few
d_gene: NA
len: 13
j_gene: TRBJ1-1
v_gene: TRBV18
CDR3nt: TGTGCCAGCTCACCAGGGGCGAACACTGAAGCTTTCTTT
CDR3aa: CASSPGANTEAFF

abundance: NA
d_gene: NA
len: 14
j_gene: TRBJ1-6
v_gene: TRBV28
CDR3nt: TGTGCCAGCAGTGCTCTAGTTGGGGGGTCACCCCTCCACTTT
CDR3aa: CASSALVGGSPLHF

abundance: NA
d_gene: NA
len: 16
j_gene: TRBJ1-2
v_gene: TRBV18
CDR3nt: TGTGCCAGCTCACCGGGCAGGGAGGTAGCTAACTATGGCTACACCTTC
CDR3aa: CASSPGREVANYGYTF

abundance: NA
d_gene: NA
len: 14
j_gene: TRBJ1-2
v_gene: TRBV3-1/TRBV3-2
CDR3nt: TGTGCCAGCAGCATCACCACAGGGTTTGGTGGCTACACCTTC
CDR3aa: CASSITTGFGGYTF

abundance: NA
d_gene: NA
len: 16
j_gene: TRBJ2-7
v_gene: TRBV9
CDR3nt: TGTGCCAGCAGCGTAGAGCCTTGGTATAGCGGCGACGAGCAGTACTTC
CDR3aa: CASSVEPWYSGDEQYF

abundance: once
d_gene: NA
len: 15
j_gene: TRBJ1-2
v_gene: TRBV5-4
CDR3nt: TGTGCCAGCAGCTTGGTCCGAGGCTCGAGTTATGGCTACACCTTC
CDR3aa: CASSLVRGSSYGYTF

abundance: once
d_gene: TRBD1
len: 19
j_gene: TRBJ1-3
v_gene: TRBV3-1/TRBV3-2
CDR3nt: TGTGCCAGCAGCCAAGATACCCAGGACAGGGGGCTCCCTGGAAACACCATATATTTT
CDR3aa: CASSQDTQDRGLPGNTIYF

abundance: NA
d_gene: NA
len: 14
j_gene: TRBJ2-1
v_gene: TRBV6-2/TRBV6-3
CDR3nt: TGTGCCAGCAGCACCGCAGGGTTCTACAATGAGCAGTTCTTC
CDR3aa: CASSTAGFYNEQFF

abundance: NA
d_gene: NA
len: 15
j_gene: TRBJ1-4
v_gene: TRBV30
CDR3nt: TGTGCCTGGAGCCCACCGGGACTCCTTAATGAAAAACTGTTTTTT
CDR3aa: CAWSPPGLLNEKLFF